The clone carrying this T cell receptor (beta chain) was seen many times. The antigen remains unidentified. From RNA transcripts, TCR beta CDR3 regions were amplified. In the first-round RT-PCR of the TCR CDR3, the HTBI primer set was used. MiXCR, applied by TCRdb to the multiplex PCR reads, yields one record per CDR3 protein. The table shows some 360,000 distinct CDR3 sequences, with roughly 13% occurring only once. The data belong to a study of T cells in Graves' hyperthyroidism and ophthalmopathy. Study information: Peripheral blood collection took place at initial diagnosis, before any treatment.

V lost 1 base and J lost 5, with 6 bases in between. This CDR3 spans 12 amino acids. Looked up from germline, CDR1 is SGHTA and CDR2 is FQGNSA. Study observations and caveats: Blood samples included most of the expanded thyroid clonotypes exceeding 0.001.

Among the patients, aged 18 to 65, hyperthyroidism was newly diagnosed and had lasted under 2 months. Orbital computed tomography, thyroid ultrasound, serum thyroxine and TRAb, and clinical symptoms together informed the diagnoses. Sequencing was carried out using blood. The source of this sequence is a woman in her sixties or seventies with Graves' hyperthyroidism. This rearrangement joins TRBV7-2 to TRBJ2-7; D is undetermined. The CDR3: CASSLGLNEQYF. CDR3 DNA: TGTGCCAGCAGCTTAGGCCTGAACGAGCAGTACTTC. The entire variable domain, with the rest obtained from reference TRBV7-2 and TRBJ2-7, is as follows: GAGVSQSPSNKVTEKGKDVELRCDPISGHTALYWYRQSLGQGLEFLIYFQGNSAPDKSGLPSDRFSAERTGGSVSTLTIQRTQQEDSAVYLCASSLGLNEQYFGPGTRLTVT.